This T cell receptor beta chain is drawn from a study of T cell clonotyping in hematopoietic cell transplantation. Trimming stripped 6 bases from V and 3 bases from J, with 17 bases between. The CDR3 is made up of 15 amino acids. Germline V gives CDR1 MGHRA, CDR2 YSYEKL. Study outcomes and limitations: After transplant, recipient diversity fell while pathologically expanded clonotypes grew through day 180. CD4 and CD8 repertoire contributions could not be separated without sorting.

A word on this clone: Its antigen remains unidentified.

Assay used: immunoSEQ multiplex PCR; TCRdb lists only in-frame clones, some missing. The data contain approximately 10,000 clones, roughly 79% of them singletons. Sequencing was performed on peripheral blood mononuclear cells, taken 180 days after allogeneic stem cell transplant. The genes are TRBV4-1 and TRBJ1-2, with D perhaps matching TRBD1 (5 bases). This TCR was sampled from a female patient aged 45-65 years who had an allogeneic stem cell transplant from a related donor, so the T cells may come from the graft donor. Some clones in this sample may be carry-over from other donors' samples. CDR3 amino acids: CASRPPGRRDYGYTF. CDR3 DNA: TGCGCCAGCAGACCCCCGGGACGCCGCGACTATGGCTACACCTTC.